This T cell receptor (beta chain) was observed in a study of T cell repertoires in aging, cancer and after chemotherapy (dated by TCRdb to about 2019). In terms of the full investigation: The donors fell into six age groups ranging from 30 or younger to 70 or older, and each group had at least three individuals. Alongside approximately 95 healthy donors serving as a reference group, the cohort included roughly 220 cancer patients, of whom some 91 had hematological cancers and about 130 had solid cancers. The study profiled peripheral blood TCR beta repertoires from healthy donors and cancer patients to examine immunoaging and T cell reconstitution after chemotherapy. Control TCR repertoires from healthy donors were recorded across several months to years, and re-sampling revealed clear clonal overlap. The full dataset contained roughly 9 million TCR reads.

Multiplex touch-down PCR with a mixed TRB-A/B primer pool was used to amplify rearranged TRB sequences covering the V, D and J segments. Illumina adapters and sample indices were attached to the amplicons through two consecutive PCR reactions run with Phusion HS II polymerase. The amplicons were purified from gel with the NucleoSpin Gel and PCR Clean-up kit and then assessed with Qubit and an Agilent 2100 Bioanalyzer. The libraries were sequenced on an Illumina MiSeq with 600-cycle, single-indexed, paired-end runs. In the original analysis: MiXCR versions 2.12 and 3.0.5 were used to process TRB sequences. Each unique CDR3 nucleotide sequence was treated as one clone, and only productive sequences with two or more reads were kept. The repertoire metrics were Shannon diversity, evenness, clonality (calculated as one minus evenness), and diversity profiles parameterized by alpha from 0 to 5. The IGoR algorithm was used to calculate generation probabilities of clones in the paired pre- and post-chemotherapy samples. Through fastp at Q25 and MiXCR, TCRdb rebuilt clones from the public reads, retaining in-frame beta chains. Every entry covers one CDR3 protein and lists the most common genes and DNA from its rows. What appears here as the V and J calls and clone size reflects TCRdb's work, not the paper's. Across this sample there are roughly 9,900 distinct CDR3 sequences, with over 30% seen only once. The top ten clones comprise more than 3% of the sample.

Based on the germline V gene, the CDR1 and CDR2 sequences are SQVTM and ANQGSEA. The junction shows trimming of 6 bases on V and 3 bases on J, and the gene matches do not reach 4 bases of it. From cysteine to phenylalanine, the CDR3 is 15 amino acids long. Only the CDR3 portion is preserved as DNA: 45 bases, with reading frame beginning at the first base. To note about this clonotype: Its recognized antigen is unknown. Per-base quality was not reported, and no clone a single base away is much larger than it.

The paper's findings and limits, for the study overall: Compared with age-matched healthy donors, untreated patients with hematological or solid cancers had significantly lower TCR diversity and higher clonality in blood. In healthy donors, the drop in TCR diversity with age came mainly from a loss of richness, whereas in cancer patients a loss of evenness also played a part. The authors noted that the repertoire data do not allow conclusions about immunological memory after chemotherapy. In both cancer cohorts, median generation probability rose over the chemotherapy interval, which suggests that the repertoire was reconstituted through rebound thymic output.

TCR beta rearrangements were amplified from genomic DNA extracted from peripheral blood rather than from sorted cells or RNA. Input material: blood. The V and J genes are TRBV29-1 and TRBJ2-2, with TRBD2 matching 13 junction bases. The TCR was taken from a human donor in good health. Here the CDR3 is given as CSVGLAGVYTGELFF. The bases read TGCAGCGTCGGACTAGCGGGGGTGTACACCGGGGAGCTGTTTTTT.